The rows below give T cell receptor beta chains drawn from one sample of a study of blood T cell repertoires in COVID-19. Clones were read by immunoSEQ multiplex PCR, and TCRdb kept only the in-frame ones, dropping some. Counted here are around 280,000 clones, around 88% occurring once; the ten biggest clones make up around 2.1%. Sequencing was done on a sample of peripheral blood. Receptors originate from a woman in her 30s who had recovered from COVID-19. The CDR3 runs from the conserved cysteine through the conserved F or W. D genes are given only for firm matches. Clone size is stated in some rows and not others, as once, few, many or a class when expanded.

D gene,clone size,J gene,V gene,CDR3 protein,CDR3 DNA
NA,NA,TRBJ1-1,TRBV20-1,CSAPRQIEAFF,TGCAGTGCTCCGCGGCAGATTGAAGCTTTCTTT
NA,few,TRBJ1-6,TRBV9,CASSVSQENSPLHF,TGTGCCAGCAGCGTTTCACAGGAAAATTCACCCCTCCACTTT
NA,NA,TRBJ2-1,TRBV5-5,CASSLVGSSYNEQFF,TGTGCCAGCAGCTTGGTAGGGAGCTCCTACAATGAGCAGTTCTTC
NA,NA,TRBJ1-2,TRBV30,CAWDPGQGNGYTF,TGTGCCTGGGACCCCGGGCAGGGTAATGGCTACACCTTC
NA,NA,TRBJ1-5,TRBV7-9,CASSPRRGQPQHF,TGTGCCAGCAGCCCCAGGCGAGGGCAGCCCCAGCATTTT
NA,once,TRBJ2-3,TRBV15,CATSLSTDTQYF,TGTGCCACCAGCCTCTCCACAGATACGCAGTATTTT
TRBD1,NA,TRBJ2-5,TRBV18,CASSPPGQAETQYF,TGTGCCAGCTCACCCCCGGGACAGGCCGAGACCCAGTACTTC
NA,NA,TRBJ2-3,TRBV14,CASSQAVGGDTQYF,TGTGCCAGCAGCCAAGCCGTCGGGGGAGATACGCAGTATTTT
NA,NA,TRBJ1-4,TRBV5-5,CASSLGNFNEKLFF,TGTGCCAGCAGCTTGGGAAACTTTAATGAAAAACTGTTTTTT
NA,NA,TRBJ2-7,TRBV5-1,CASSLVSSYEQYF,TGCGCCAGCAGCTTGGTATCCTCCTACGAGCAGTACTTC
TRBD1,NA,TRBJ1-1,TRBV5-6,CASSSPMTGEVAFF,TGTGCCAGCAGCTCCCCCATGACAGGGGAGGTAGCTTTCTTT
NA,NA,TRBJ2-7,TRBV10-3,CAISGGLYEQYF,TGTGCCATCAGTGGAGGTTTATACGAGCAGTACTTC
TRBD1,medium-sized,TRBJ2-7,TRBV7-9,CASSLSGTGVEQYF,TGTGCCAGCAGCTTATCCGGGACAGGGGTCGAGCAGTACTTC
TRBD1,NA,TRBJ1-1,TRBV6-4,CASSDSERQGKNTEAFF,TGTGCCAGCAGTGACTCGGAACGACAGGGGAAGAACACTGAAGCTTTCTTT
NA,NA,TRBJ2-7,TRBV28,CASSFRSIRGIGQYF,TGTGCCAGCAGTTTTAGGTCTATTCGGGGAATAGGGCAGTACTTC
NA,NA,TRBJ2-1,TRBV7-3,CASSPPSGREQFF,TGTGCCAGCAGCCCACCAAGCGGCAGGGAGCAGTTCTTC
NA,once,TRBJ1-3,TRBV30,CAWTTVSSGNTIYF,TGTGCCTGGACCACGGTATCCTCTGGAAACACCATATATTTT
NA,NA,TRBJ2-1,TRBV18,CASSRNKESSYNEQFF,TGTGCCAGCTCACGCAATAAGGAGTCGTCCTACAATGAGCAGTTCTTC
NA,NA,TRBJ2-5,TRBV27,CASSLTVRQASKYQETQYF,TGTGCCAGCAGTTTAACAGTACGTCAGGCGTCGAAGTACCAAGAGACCCAGTACTTC
TRBD1,NA,TRBJ1-1,TRBV5-1,CASSGGTVNTEAFF,TGCGCCAGCAGCGGAGGGACAGTAAACACTGAAGCTTTCTTT
NA,NA,TRBJ1-3,TRBV6-5,CASSGGEDGNTIYF,TGTGCCAGCAGCGGGGGGGAGGATGGAAACACCATATATTTT
NA,NA,TRBJ2-3,TRBV2,CASSEESGGPDTQYF,TGTGCCAGCAGTGAGGAGAGTGGGGGCCCGGATACGCAGTATTTT
NA,NA,TRBJ2-7,TRBV27,CASRRRRGDSYEQYF,TGTGCCAGCAGACGCCGCAGGGGCGATTCCTACGAGCAGTACTTC
TRBD1,NA,TRBJ1-2,TRBV5-1,CASSGGTGKYGYTF,TGCGCCAGCAGCGGGGGGACAGGGAAATATGGCTACACCTTC
TRBD1,NA,TRBJ1-5,TRBV19,CASRGTGDRLPLRSNQPQHF,TGTGCCAGTAGGGGTACTGGGGACAGGCTACCTCTGCGAAGCAATCAGCCCCAGCATTTT
NA,once,TRBJ1-5,TRBV28,CASSLRQPNQPQHF,TGTGCCAGCAGTTTGCGGCAGCCTAATCAGCCCCAGCATTTT
TRBD1,NA,TRBJ2-1,TRBV24-1,CATSDNSGTGEPHNEQFF,TGTGCCACCAGTGACAATTCTGGGACAGGGGAACCCCACAATGAGCAGTTCTTC
TRBD2,NA,TRBJ2-3,TRBV2,CASSDSPAGALVSTDTQYF,TGTGCCAGCAGTGACTCACCAGCGGGAGCCCTAGTCAGCACAGATACGCAGTATTTT
NA,NA,TRBJ1-2,TRBV4-1,CASSRTGNYGYTF,TGCGCCAGCAGCCGGACGGGAAACTATGGCTACACCTTC
TRBD1,NA,TRBJ1-1,TRBV10-3,CAIREGTGGLNTEAFF,TGTGCCATCAGGGAAGGGACAGGGGGACTGAACACTGAAGCTTTCTTT
TRBD1,NA,TRBJ1-1,TRBV5-1,CASADRASGGTEAFF,TGCGCCAGCGCCGACAGGGCTTCAGGGGGCACTGAAGCTTTCTTT
TRBD2,once,TRBJ2-7,TRBV5-4,CASSLGRLAGYEQYF,TGTGCCAGCAGCTTGGGTAGACTAGCGGGATACGAGCAGTACTTC
NA,NA,TRBJ2-7,TRBV7-8,CASSFGGARYEQYF,TGTGCCAGCAGTTTTGGCGGGGCGCGCTACGAGCAGTACTTC
NA,NA,TRBJ1-2,TRBV5-1,CASRPDSDYGYTF,TGCGCCAGCAGACCCGACAGCGACTATGGCTACACCTTC
NA,once,TRBJ2-7,TRBV5-1,CASSFYDQGNEQYF,TGCGCCAGCAGCTTTTACGATCAGGGGAACGAGCAGTACTTC
NA,NA,TRBJ2-7,TRBV19,CASSAGATNSYEQYF,TGTGCCAGTAGTGCGGGGGCGACTAACTCCTACGAGCAGTACTTC
TRBD1,NA,TRBJ1-3,TRBV4-1,CASTLGGQGNIGGNTIYF,TGCGCCAGCACCCTAGGGGGACAGGGGAATATAGGTGGAAACACCATATATTTT
NA,NA,TRBJ2-1,TRBV12-3/TRBV12-4,CASSLDITEQFF,TGTGCCAGCAGTTTAGACATCACTGAGCAGTTCTTC
TRBD1,NA,TRBJ2-7,TRBV5-1,CASSSGTGGPYEQYF,TGCGCCAGCAGTTCCGGGACAGGGGGCCCCTACGAGCAGTACTTC
TRBD2,NA,TRBJ2-3,TRBV27,CASSLSGLAGTTDTQYF,TGTGCCAGCAGTTTATCAGGACTAGCGGGAACCACAGATACGCAGTATTTT
TRBD2,NA,TRBJ2-7,TRBV7-2,CASSPIAGGEQYF,TGTGCCAGCAGCCCCATAGCGGGAGGCGAGCAGTACTTC
NA,NA,TRBJ2-7,TRBV24-1,CATSEAAGYEQYF,TGTGCCACCAGTGAGGCCGCGGGGTACGAGCAGTACTTC
NA,NA,TRBJ2-1,TRBV5-1,CASSFSGDAVDTEQFF,TGCGCCAGCAGCTTCTCAGGGGATGCCGTAGATACTGAGCAGTTCTTC
TRBD2,NA,TRBJ2-1,TRBV15,CATSREAGGRNEQFF,TGTGCCACCAGCAGAGAAGCGGGGGGGCGGAATGAGCAGTTCTTC
NA,few,TRBJ1-6,TRBV29-1,CSVAAGENSPLHF,TGCAGCGTTGCGGCGGGGGAAAATTCACCCCTCCACTTT
NA,NA,TRBJ1-1,TRBV19,CATRPGGHTEAFF,TGTGCCACCCGGCCGGGGGGCCACACTGAAGCTTTCTTT
NA,NA,TRBJ2-3,TRBV2,CASSERLVTDTQYF,TGTGCCAGCAGTGAACGCCTAGTCACAGATACGCAGTATTTT
NA,once,TRBJ1-2,TRBV28,CASKERGIYGYTF,TGTGCCAGCAAGGAAAGGGGCATCTATGGCTACACCTTC
NA,few,TRBJ1-6,TRBV6-1,CASSDNSRVPLHF,TGTGCCAGCAGTGATAATTCGCGAGTTCCCCTCCACTTT
NA,once,TRBJ1-4,TRBV19,CASSVAGATNEKLFF,TGTGCCAGTAGTGTAGCAGGTGCAACTAATGAAAAACTGTTTTTT
TRBD1,NA,TRBJ1-1,TRBV4-2,CASSQGDRALAEAFF,TGTGCCAGCAGCCAGGGGGACAGGGCTTTAGCTGAAGCTTTCTTT
NA,NA,TRBJ2-1,TRBV11-1,CASSFIYNEQFF,TGTGCCAGCAGTTTTATTTACAATGAGCAGTTCTTC
NA,once,TRBJ1-3,TRBV10-3,CAISVGGNSGNTIYF,TGTGCCATCAGTGTCGGCGGCAACTCTGGAAACACCATATATTTT